The entry that follows covers one TCR beta chain sequence. The antigen remains unidentified. A CD45RO/CCR7/CD25/CD127/CD95/CD27 panel sorted naive, central memory, regulatory and stem cell-like memory CD4+ cells. These data are taken from a study of beta chain features in type 1 diabetes. The study, taken as a whole, reports: Here, the possible influence of HLA type (on TCRB rearrangement) remained unresolved. Type 1 diabetes patients had moderately but significantly shorter TCRB CDR3s in all four CD4+ subsets.

Investigators reverse transcribed all isolated RNA, so they sequenced expressed TCRB transcripts. Data came from immunoSEQ multiplex PCR; TCRdb stores just in-frame clones and leaves some out. The sample carries nearly 700,000 clones, 13% recorded once. CDR1 is SGHRS, CDR2 YFSETQ, per germline. This CDR3 is built from 14 residues. The V and J ends lost 4 bases and 7 bases, in that order; junction bases with no gene match: 10. The sequence derives from a man between 18 and 29 years old with type 1 diabetes. The sequenced sample was naive CD4+ T cells from blood. The V gene is TRBV5-1, the J gene TRBJ2-7, with TRBD1 matching over 8 bases. In DNA, the CDR3 is TGCGCCAGCAGCGCGGGGACAGGCTGGCGGGAGCAGTACTTC. Translation: CASSAGTGWREQYF.